These 31 T cell receptor beta chains share one sample of origin, sequenced in a study of T cell responses to AZD1222 COVID-19 vaccine. Clones were read by immunoSEQ multiplex PCR, and TCRdb kept only the in-frame ones, dropping some. The repertoire holds approximately 140,000 clones, about nine tenths seen once, with approximately 3.8% in the top ten. Sample: peripheral blood, taken 28 days after the second AZD1222 dose. These receptors were taken from an adult who received the AZD1222 COVID-19 vaccine.

This chain uses TRBV2 with TRBJ1-2; 7 nucleotides align to TRBD1. The CDR3 has 14 amino acids. With V trimmed by 6 bases and J by 4 bases, 8 bases remained unmatched. Per the germline V gene, CDR1 is SNHLY and CDR2 is FYNNEI. The CDR3 sequence: CASSRDSPGYGYTF. The CDR3, as DNA: TGTGCCAGCAGCAGGGACAGCCCAGGCTATGGCTACACCTTC.

This clone was seen a single time. The chain recombines TRBV3-1 (or the pseudogene TRBV3-2) with TRBJ2-2; D uncertain. The CDR3 covers 13 residues. The V gene lost 4 bases and the J gene lost 7 bases, with 10 bases spanning the gap. Germline loops: CDR1 LGHDT, CDR2 YNNKEL (reference sequence). CDR3 nucleotide sequence: TGTGCCAGCAGCCGGGGTCATAGCGGGGAGCTGTTTTTT. This translates into CASSRGHSGELFF.

CDR3 amino acids: CASYTGFEETQYF. CDR3 sequence (DNA): TGTGCCAGCTATACAGGGTTCGAAGAGACCCAGTACTTC. V gene TRBV18 combines with J gene TRBJ2-5, with D tentatively TRBD1 (6 bases). Trimming stripped 7 bases from V and 3 bases from J, with 12 bases between. This CDR3 spans 13 amino acids. Per germline, CDR1 KGHSH and CDR2 LQKENI. Based on the CDR3 plus reference TRBV18 and TRBJ2-5, the full variable domain is NAGVMQNPRHLVRRRGQEARLRCSPMKGHSHVYWYRQLPEEGLKFMVYLQKENIIDESGMPKERFSAEFPKEGPSILRIQQVVRGDSAAYFCASYTGFEETQYFGPGTRLLVL.

The rearrangement links TRBV7-2 to TRBJ2-7, with D maybe TRBD1 (6 bases). CDR3 length: 15 amino acids. The V end lost 6 bases, the J end lost 2 bases, and 17 bases lay between the germline ends. From germline, CDR1 is SGHTA and CDR2 FQGNSA. CDR3 sequence: CASSSRQVATYEQYF. CDR3 bases: TGTGCCAGCAGTTCTCGACAGGTTGCAACCTACGAGCAGTACTTC. The complete variable domain, with remaining parts taken from reference TRBV7-2 and TRBJ2-7, reads GAGVSQSPSNKVTEKGKDVELRCDPISGHTALYWYRQSLGQGLEFLIYFQGNSAPDKSGLPSDRFSAERTGGSVSTLTIQRTQQEDSAVYLCASSSRQVATYEQYFGPGTRLTVT.

This chain joins TRBV19 and TRBJ2-5; 12 bases match TRBD2. V lost 7 bases to trimming and J lost 5 bases; unmatched junction nucleotides: 8. There are 15 residues in the CDR3. Germline assignment: CDR1 LNHDA and CDR2 SQIVND (reference sequence). The CDR3: CASTPSGGAGETQYF. The CDR3 DNA reads as TGTGCCAGTACCCCTAGCGGGGGGGCCGGGGAGACCCAGTACTTC.

The rearrangement joins TRBV5-1 to TRBJ1-1, with D tentatively TRBD1 (5 bases). V was clipped by 3 bases and J by 6 bases, with 9 bases between them. The CDR3 sequence is 12 residues long. Germline V gives CDR1 SGHRS, CDR2 YFSETQ. The CDR3 region has the DNA TGCGCCAGCAGCTCAATGGGGGCTGAAGCTTTCTTT. Its translation is CASSSMGAEAFF.

This chain links TRBV30 with TRBJ1-2, with TRBD1 identical over 11 bases. V was pared by 8 bases and J by 6 bases, with 11 bases of the junction left unmatched. The CDR3 has 14 residues. Germline CDR1 reads GTSNPN; CDR2 reads SVGIG (reference sequence). The CDR3 sequence is CAAGQGALRDGYTF. CDR3 DNA sequence: TGTGCCGCCGGACAGGGGGCACTACGGGATGGCTACACCTTC. Looking up the rest from reference TRBV30 and TRBJ1-2 gives the full variable domain: SQTIHQWPATLVQPVGSPLSLECTVEGTSNPNLYWYRQAAGRGLQLLFYSVGIGQISSEVPQNLSASRPQDRQFILSSKKLLLSDSGFYLCAAGQGALRDGYTFGSGTRLTVV.

The V gene is TRBV6-5, the J gene TRBJ2-7; no clear D. CDR1 MNHEY and CDR2 SVGAGI come from the germline V gene. Trimming took 2 bases from V and 2 from J, leaving 7 bases between them. This CDR3 has 13 residues. The CDR3 region is CASSYRPPYEQYF. The CDR3 DNA reads TGTGCCAGCAGTTACAGGCCACCCTACGAGCAGTACTTC.

The CDR3 coding sequence is TGCAGCGCCGGGTCTAGCGGATACAATGAGCAGTTCTTC. Protein sequence: CSAGSSGYNEQFF. This sequence joins TRBV29-1 and TRBJ2-1; 7 nucleotides agree with TRBD2. The V gene end was trimmed by 7 bases and the J gene end by 4 bases; junction bases not matched to a gene: 7. The CDR3 runs to 13 residues. Germline CDR1 is SQVTM and CDR2 is ANQGSEA.

The chain has TRBV7-2 and TRBJ2-1, with TRBD1 identical over 10 bases. There are 15 residues in the CDR3. The trim removed 4 bases at V and 7 bases at J, leaving 7 bases unmatched. Germline CDR1 SGHTA, CDR2 FQGNSA. The CDR3 region has the DNA TGTGCCAGCAGCTACCGGGACAGGGGAAAGAATGAGCAGTTCTTC. Encoded protein: CASSYRDRGKNEQFF.

The chain carries TRBV19 and TRBJ1-5; 9 bases line up with TRBD1. There are 17 residues in the CDR3. J gave up 3 bases and V 2 bases, and 8 bases lay outside the gene matches. Germline V gene data show CDR1 as LNHDA and CDR2 as SQIVND (reference sequence). This chain's CDR3 is CASSITPGTGTNQPQHF. The CDR3 region has the DNA TGTGCCAGTAGTATAACTCCCGGGACAGGGACCAATCAGCCCCAGCATTTT.

The chain uses TRBV3-1 (or the pseudogene TRBV3-2) and TRBJ2-7; no reliable D call. The V and J ends lost 1 base and 0 bases respectively, with 4 bases between them. The CDR3 spans 13 residues. CDR1 is LGHDT and CDR2 is YNNKEL in the germline V gene (reference sequence). The DNA of the CDR3 is TGTGCCAGCAGCCAAGGGATCTCCTACGAGCAGTACTTC. This gives the protein CASSQGISYEQYF.

There are a few counts of this clone. The rearrangement links TRBV30 to TRBJ1-1; D remains ambiguous. Germline-derived CDR1 and CDR2 are GTSNPN and SVGIG (reference sequence). CDR3 length equals 14 residues. V shed 0 bases and J shed 0 bases, with 8 bases lying between them. The CDR3 reads CAWSVLTVNTEAFF. The CDR3 nucleotides read TGTGCCTGGAGTGTACTTACGGTGAACACTGAAGCTTTCTTT.

The rearrangement joins TRBV18 to TRBJ1-3; no definite D call. CDR1 and CDR2 (germline): KGHSH, LQKENI. This CDR3 is built from 11 residues. Between the trimmed V and J ends, which lost 6 bases and 4 bases, there was a span of 4 bases. CDR3 amino acids: CASSMGNTIYF. CDR3 bases: TGTGCCAGCTCGATGGGAAACACCATATATTTT.

The rearrangement uses TRBV4-1 and TRBJ1-1; D is possibly TRBD1 (5 bases). V was shortened by 6 bases and J by 8 bases, with 19 bases between the two germline ends. Germline lookup yields CDR1 MGHRA and CDR2 YSYEKL. The CDR3 runs to 14 residues. The CDR3 loop is CASSQLQVLEEAFF. DNA for the CDR3: TGCGCCAGCAGTCAATTACAGGTTTTGGAGGAAGCTTTCTTT.

The gene calls are TRBV9 and TRBJ2-5, with TRBD2 identical over 9 bases. The CDR3 length is 15 residues. Germline CDR1 SGDLS, CDR2 YYNGEE. Trimming removed 0 bases from V and 3 bases from J; junction bases left unmatched: 3. This chain's CDR3 is CASSVEAGGKETQYF. In DNA form, the CDR3 reads TGTGCCAGCAGCGTAGAAGCGGGGGGAAAAGAGACCCAGTACTTC.

The chain links TRBV6-4 to TRBJ1-5, with a tentative D call TRBD1 (5 bases). The V and J ends lost 11 bases and 2 bases respectively, with 13 bases between them. The CDR3 spans 13 residues. The V gene's germline CDR1 is MRHNA and CDR2 SNTAGT. The CDR3 bases are TGTGCCGGGTTTGGGGGGGGCAATCAGCCCCAGCATTTT. Protein: CAGFGGGNQPQHF.

The chain links TRBV7-3 to TRBJ1-2; possible D gene TRBD1, 6 bases. Between the trimmed V and J ends, which lost 6 bases and 3 bases, there was a span of 17 bases. The CDR3 has 15 amino acids. Germline CDR1 and CDR2: SGHTA and FQGTGA. DNA for the CDR3: TGTGCCAGCAGGGACGTATACAGGGATCACTATGGCTACACCTTC. Translation gives CASRDVYRDHYGYTF.

The chain couples TRBV11-2 to TRBJ2-1, with D tentatively TRBD2 (6 bases). V was pared by 1 base and J by 1 base, with 14 bases between. Germline values: CDR1 SGHAT, CDR2 FQNNGV. The CDR3 length is 17 residues. The CDR3 protein is CASSLVREVTSYNEQFF. The DNA for the CDR3 is TGTGCCAGCAGCTTAGTGCGGGAAGTAACGTCCTACAATGAGCAGTTCTTC.

The CDR3 region is CASRASAIYEQYF. CDR3 sequence (DNA): TGTGCCAGCAGAGCCTCAGCCATCTACGAGCAGTACTTC. The chain is built from TRBV3-1 (or the pseudogene TRBV3-2) and TRBJ2-7; no clear D. Trimming left V 6 bases short and J 3 bases short, with 12 bases between. The CDR3 spans 13 residues. Germline loops: CDR1 LGHDT, CDR2 YNNKEL (reference sequence).

V and J are TRBV13 and TRBJ2-2, with 7 bases aligning to TRBD1. Germline CDR1 reads PRHDT; CDR2 reads FYEKMQ (reference sequence). V was pared by 4 bases and J by 1 base, with 6 bases of the junction left unmatched. The CDR3 runs 16 residues. CDR3 loop: CASSWDSHMNTGELFF. The CDR3 DNA reads as TGTGCCAGCAGCTGGGACAGCCACATGAACACCGGGGAGCTGTTTTTT.

This clone was seen a single time. The V call is TRBV24-1, the J call TRBJ2-1; TRBD2 matches 10 bases. The ends lost 1 base at V and 7 bases at J; junction bases unmatched: 9. CDR1 KGHDR and CDR2 SFDVKD come from the germline V gene. This CDR3 contains 17 residues. CDR3 amino acids: CATSDLERAGGPNEQFF. The CDR3 DNA sequence: TGTGCCACCAGTGATTTAGAGCGAGCGGGAGGGCCGAATGAGCAGTTCTTC.

The J gene is TRBJ1-1, the V gene TRBV7-9, with D maybe TRBD1 (5 bases). Trimming stripped 5 bases from V and 8 bases from J, with 12 bases between. Germline assignment: CDR1 SEHNR and CDR2 FQNEAQ (reference sequence). This CDR3 is built from 12 residues. The CDR3 sequence: CASSPRGPEAFF. The CDR3 DNA follows: TGTGCCAGCAGCCCTAGGGGACCCGAAGCTTTCTTT. Filled out from reference TRBV7-9 and TRBJ1-1, the complete variable domain reads DTGVSQNPRHKITKRGQNVTFRCDPISEHNRLYWYRQTLGQGPEFLTYFQNEAQLEKSRLLSDRFSAERPKGSFSTLEIQRTEQGDSAMYLCASSPRGPEAFFGQGTRLTVV.

This clone was seen a handful of times. This chain links TRBV7-9 with TRBJ1-1, with a tentative D call TRBD1 (6 bases). Trimming removed 5 bases from V and 1 base from J, with 11 bases in between. This CDR3 has 14 residues. Germline V gene lookup returns CDR1 SEHNR and CDR2 FQNEAQ (reference sequence). CDR3 sequence (DNA): TGTGCCAGCAGCGCGAGCAGGGGGAACACTGAAGCTTTCTTT. Translated, it gives CASSASRGNTEAFF.

Only one count was recorded for this clone. CDR3 sequence reads: CASSRTGNTEAFF. In DNA form, the CDR3 reads TGTGCCAGCAGCCGTACAGGGAACACTGAAGCTTTCTTT. The chain recombines TRBV5-4 with TRBJ1-1, with D tentatively TRBD1 (5 bases). V gave up 4 bases and J gave up 1 base, with 8 bases separating them. This CDR3 is 13 amino acids long. Germline CDR1 is SGHNT and CDR2 is YYREEE (reference sequence). The entire variable domain, with the rest obtained from reference TRBV5-4 and TRBJ1-1, is as follows: ETGVTQSPTHLIKTRGQQVTLRCSSQSGHNTVSWYQQALGQGPQFIFQYYREEENGRGNFPPRFSGLQFPNYSSELNVNALELDDSALYLCASSRTGNTEAFFGQGTRLTVV.

This rearrangement joins TRBV18 to TRBJ2-2; TRBD2 matches at 11 bases. The CDR3 totals 18 residues. The germline V gene has CDR1 KGHSH and CDR2 LQKENI. The V gene end was trimmed by 3 bases and the J gene end by 1 base; junction bases not matched to a gene: 7. CDR3 DNA sequence: TGTGCCAGCTCACCCGGACTAGCGGGCGGAGGGAACACCGGGGAGCTGTTTTTT. Amino acid sequence: CASSPGLAGGGNTGELFF.

This clone appeared a single time. This chain joins TRBV4-1 and TRBJ2-4; D possibly corresponds to TRBD2 (7 bases). Germline CDR1 is MGHRA and CDR2 is YSYEKL. The V end was cut by 0 bases, the J end by 9 bases, with 21 bases between. The CDR3 consists of 17 residues. The CDR3 DNA reads TGCGCCAGCAGCCAAGATCGTGGGGGGGCCCAGTCGGTCATTCAGTACTTC. Protein product: CASSQDRGGAQSVIQYF.

The chain employs TRBV5-1 and TRBJ1-2; D is unclear. The V gene's germline CDR1 is SGHRS and CDR2 YFSETQ. This CDR3 has 14 residues. The V end lost 2 bases, the J end lost 4 bases, and 12 bases lay between the germline ends. CDR3 nucleotide sequence: TGCGCCAGCAGCTTTGCAGACGGTACCTATGGCTACACCTTC. This translates into CASSFADGTYGYTF.

The J gene is TRBJ2-7, the V gene TRBV12-3 or TRBV12-4; a possible D gene is TRBD2 (6 bases). Trimming removed 6 bases at V and 4 bases at J, with 13 bases between. The length of the CDR3 is 13 residues. The CDR3 protein is CASRFAGMYEQYF. As DNA, the CDR3 is TGTGCCAGCAGGTTCGCGGGGATGTACGAGCAGTACTTC.

This sequence joins TRBV6-1 and TRBJ1-2, with 9 bases lining up with TRBD1. The CDR3 is made up of 16 amino acids. V was clipped by 3 bases and J by 4 bases; unmatched bases: 9. From germline, CDR1 is MNHNS and CDR2 SASEGT. CDR3 nucleotides: TGTGCCAGCAGTGACAGTGGACAGGGGCCCCTCTATGGCTACACCTTC. It codes for CASSDSGQGPLYGYTF.

The V gene is TRBV29-1, the J gene TRBJ2-7, with 7 bases matching TRBD1. With 1 base clipped from V and 3 bases from J, the junction kept 21 bases outside the gene matches. CDR1 SQVTM and CDR2 ANQGSEA come from the germline V gene. CDR3 length equals 19 residues. CDR3 sequence (DNA): TGCAGCGTTGAAGCCATAGATGGTGGGACAGCAATTGGAAACTACGAGCAGTACTTC. Residues: CSVEAIDGGTAIGNYEQYF.